Shown below are 27 T cell receptor beta chains from a single sample sequenced in a study of blood T cell repertoires in COVID-19. The protocol was immunoSEQ multiplex PCR, while the TCRdb copy is restricted to in-frame clones and leaves out a portion. Among some 120,000 clones listed, around 86% were seen once. The source material was peripheral blood. These receptors were obtained from a man aged 60 to 69 with acute or convalescent COVID-19.

This clone was detected once. The chain recombines TRBV19 with TRBJ1-5, with a weak D call TRBD1 (6 bases). This CDR3 has 16 amino acids. Germline CDR1 is LNHDA and CDR2 is SQIVND (reference sequence). Trimming pared 7 bases from V and 9 bases from J, leaving 25 bases between. The CDR3 nucleotides are TGTGCCAGTATTTTTTCCTCGACAGGCGCCCGGGGGCCCCAGCATTTT. This encodes CASIFSSTGARGPQHF.

J is TRBJ2-1 and V is TRBV11-3; 11 positions match TRBD2. CDR1 and CDR2 (germline): SGHNT, YENEEA. This CDR3 contains 16 residues. V shed 0 bases and J 7 bases; nucleotides not matched to a gene: 5. CDR3 in DNA: TGTGCCAGCAGCTTAGAGCCTAGCGGGAGGAGAAATGAGCAGTTCTTC. Translating gives CASSLEPSGRRNEQFF.

The chain carries TRBV5-1 and TRBJ2-5; tentatively, D is TRBD2 (5 bases). Between the trimmed V and J ends, which lost 0 bases and 5 bases, there was a span of 14 bases. CDR1 and CDR2 (germline): SGHRS, YFSETQ. The CDR3 length is 15 residues. The CDR3 protein is CASSLVVGGSETQYF. For the CDR3, the DNA is TGCGCCAGCAGCTTGGTAGTAGGAGGAAGCGAGACCCAGTACTTC.

This chain connects TRBV28 to TRBJ1-6; 8 nucleotides line up with TRBD1. CDR3 length: 15 amino acids. V lost 10 bases and J lost 7; bases outside the gene matches: 12. The germline gives CDR1 MDHEN, CDR2 SYDVKM. CDR3 region: CATTTIGQGNSPLHF. The CDR3 coding sequence is TGTGCCACCACTACAATTGGACAGGGAAATTCACCCCTCCACTTT.

The chain is built from TRBV12-3 or TRBV12-4 and TRBJ1-2; TRBD1 matches 8 bases. V gave up 6 bases and J gave up 4 bases; unmatched junction bases: 4. The CDR3 sequence is 13 residues long. This CDR3 reads CASSRGQVYGYTF. The CDR3 nucleotides read TGTGCCAGCAGCCGGGGACAGGTCTATGGCTACACCTTC.

With regard to this clone: The identical CDR3 is also encoded by other nucleotide sequences in the sample. The chain recombines TRBV5-4 with TRBJ1-4, with 7 bases aligning to TRBD1. J was trimmed by 0 bases and V by 4 bases; bases with no gene match: 3. Looked up from germline, CDR1 is SGHNT and CDR2 is YYREEE (reference sequence). The length of the CDR3 is 15 residues. The CDR3 sequence: CASSPTGATNEKLFF. CDR3 DNA: TGTGCCAGCAGCCCAACAGGGGCAACTAATGAAAAACTGTTTTTT. The full variable domain, rest sourced from reference TRBV5-4 and TRBJ1-4, is ETGVTQSPTHLIKTRGQQVTLRCSSQSGHNTVSWYQQALGQGPQFIFQYYREEENGRGNFPPRFSGLQFPNYSSELNVNALELDDSALYLCASSPTGATNEKLFFGSGTQLSVL.

This clone was counted a few times. This chain uses TRBV6-5 with TRBJ2-3; 7 bases fit TRBD1. Germline values: CDR1 MNHEY, CDR2 SVGAGI. This CDR3 region has 12 residues. Trimming removed 4 bases from V and 9 bases from J; junction bases left unmatched: 4. CDR3 residues: CASSSGQKTQYF. CDR3 nucleotides: TGTGCCAGCAGTTCGGGACAGAAGACGCAGTATTTT.

This clone was detected only a few times. The chain joins TRBV29-1 to TRBJ1-1; 9 nucleotides line up with TRBD1. Germline values: CDR1 SQVTM, CDR2 ANQGSEA. The CDR3 covers 13 residues. The J segment lost 5 bases and the V segment lost 4 bases, leaving 5 bases of the junction unmatched. DNA for the CDR3: TGCAGCGTTGGCCGGGACAGGGAGACTGAAGCTTTCTTT. Encoded protein: CSVGRDRETEAFF.

This clone appeared a few times. This sequence joins TRBV7-2 and TRBJ1-4; 7 bases line up with TRBD1. V lost 5 bases and J lost 8; bases outside the gene matches: 11. Germline V gene sequence: CDR1 SGHTA, CDR2 FQGNSA. The CDR3 is 15 amino acids. DNA of the CDR3: TGTGCCAGCAGCCCCGCGACAGGGAGGATAGAAAAACTGTTTTTT. Translation gives CASSPATGRIEKLFF.

The genes are TRBV11-2 and TRBJ2-7; 8 bases are a match to TRBD2. V lost 5 bases and J lost 0; bases outside the gene matches: 9. There are 16 residues in the CDR3. Germline values: CDR1 SGHAT, CDR2 FQNNGV. The chain's CDR3 is CASSLQTSGSSYEQYF. As DNA, the CDR3 is TGTGCCAGCAGCCTCCAAACTAGCGGAAGCTCCTACGAGCAGTACTTC.

The rearrangement joins TRBV3-1 (or the pseudogene TRBV3-2) to TRBJ1-1; D possibly corresponds to TRBD1 (6 bases). The V and J ends lost 0 bases and 5 bases respectively, with 10 bases between them. The germline gives CDR1 LGHDT, CDR2 YNNKEL (reference sequence). CDR3 length: 14 residues. CDR3: CASSQEGARTEAFF. CDR3 DNA: TGTGCCAGCAGCCAAGAGGGGGCGCGAACTGAAGCTTTCTTT.

This chain connects TRBV28 to TRBJ1-3; D call uncertain. This CDR3 region has 15 residues. The germline V gene has CDR1 MDHEN and CDR2 SYDVKM. V shed 10 bases and J shed 0 bases, with 16 bases lying between them. In nucleotides, the CDR3 is TGTGCCACCATGACACCGGCCCCCTCTGGAAACACCATATATTTT. Residues: CATMTPAPSGNTIYF. Combining the CDR3 with reference TRBV28 and TRBJ1-3 gives the whole variable domain DVKVTQSSRYLVKRTGEKVFLECVQDMDHENMFWYRQDPGLGLRLIYFSYDVKMKEKGDIPEGYSVSREKKERFSLILESASTNQTSMYLCATMTPAPSGNTIYFGEGSWLTVV.

This rearrangement joins TRBV7-3 to TRBJ2-1; TRBD2 aligns across 8 bases. The CDR3 totals 15 residues. V dropped 7 bases and J dropped 7; count of bases not matched to a gene: 12. Germline assignment: CDR1 SGHTA and CDR2 FQGTGA. The CDR3 region is CASTPGGATRNEQFF. As DNA, the CDR3 is TGTGCCAGCACCCCCGGGGGGGCCACACGGAATGAGCAGTTCTTC.

This clone was observed a single time. The chain has TRBV19 and TRBJ1-3; D ambiguous. V shed 9 bases and J shed 1 base, with 10 bases lying between them. Germline assignment: CDR1 LNHDA and CDR2 SQIVND (reference sequence). The CDR3 covers 13 residues. The CDR3 nucleotides read TGTGCCAGCGCGACGGGGTCTGGAAACACCATATATTTT. Translation gives CASATGSGNTIYF.

Written as DNA, the CDR3 is TGTGCCAGCAGTTTATCATGGGGCGGCAATCAGCCCCAGCATTTT. It specifies CASSLSWGGNQPQHF. The chain couples TRBV27 to TRBJ1-5; D might be TRBD1 (5 bases). The CDR3 is made up of 15 amino acids. Germline V gene lookup returns CDR1 MNHEY and CDR2 SMNVEV (reference sequence). The V gene lost 0 bases and the J gene lost 2 bases, with 8 bases spanning the gap.

The V gene is TRBV5-1, the J gene TRBJ1-4, with D uncertain. The V gene's germline CDR1 is SGHRS and CDR2 YFSETQ. Trimming cost V 5 bases and J 0 bases, with 5 bases left between them. This CDR3 contains 13 residues. CDR3 in DNA: TGCGCCAGCAGGACTGCAACTAATGAAAAACTGTTTTTT. It specifies CASRTATNEKLFF.

The CDR3 protein is CASREGRRNTEAFF. In nucleotides, the CDR3 is TGTGCCAGCAGGGAGGGCAGGAGGAACACTGAAGCTTTCTTT. The V gene is TRBV6-5, the J gene TRBJ1-1; D remains unclear. Germline values: CDR1 MNHEY, CDR2 SVGAGI. The CDR3 sequence is 14 residues long. The V and J ends lost 6 bases and 1 base respectively, with 12 bases between them.

The chain links TRBV10-1 to TRBJ2-3, with D perhaps TRBD1 (5 bases). Germline CDR1 reads WNHNN; CDR2 reads SYGVQD (reference sequence). V was clipped by 0 bases and J by 0 bases, with 10 bases between them. The CDR3 is 16 residues long. CDR3 in DNA: TGCGCCAGCAGTGAGTCAGGCAGGGCTAGCACAGATACGCAGTATTTT. This encodes CASSESGRASTDTQYF.

The genes are TRBV7-8 and TRBJ2-7; no definite D call. This CDR3 has 14 amino acids. Germline CDR1 and CDR2: SGHVS and FQNEAQ. Trimming pared 7 bases from V and 0 bases from J, leaving 13 bases between. CDR3: CASTPGRVSYEQYF. As DNA, the CDR3 is TGTGCCAGCACCCCCGGCCGGGTCTCCTACGAGCAGTACTTC.

A few counts support this clone. The rearrangement joins TRBV27 to TRBJ2-3, with 10 positions matching TRBD1. V was clipped by 6 bases and J by 6 bases; unmatched bases: 9. Germline V gene lookup returns CDR1 MNHEY and CDR2 SMNVEV (reference sequence). The CDR3 sequence is 15 residues long. CDR3: CASRDWDRGADTQYF. CDR3 bases: TGTGCCAGCAGAGATTGGGACAGGGGAGCGGATACGCAGTATTTT.

This chain joins TRBV5-4 and TRBJ1-5, with D tentatively TRBD1 (6 bases). The CDR3 is 19 amino acids. V lost 0 bases and J 0 bases, leaving 19 bases between the germline ends. Germline V gives CDR1 SGHNT, CDR2 YYREEE (reference sequence). For the CDR3, the DNA is TGTGCCAGCAGCTTGGTTTGTTACAGGGAAGATTTTAGCAATCAGCCCCAGCATTTT. It translates to CASSLVCYREDFSNQPQHF.

This clone came up once. The chain is built from TRBV28 and TRBJ1-2; D possibly corresponds to TRBD1 (6 bases). V was clipped by 8 bases and J by 2 bases, with 9 bases between them. Germline CDR1 reads MDHEN; CDR2 reads SYDVKM. The CDR3 totals 12 residues. The DNA of the CDR3 is TGTGCCAGCGGAGGACAGAACTATGGCTACACCTTC. Translation gives CASGGQNYGYTF.

The rearrangement joins TRBV5-1 to TRBJ2-5, with 9 bases matching TRBD1. V shed 4 bases and J 1 base; nucleotides not matched to a gene: 8. This CDR3 comprises 16 residues. The germline gives CDR1 SGHRS, CDR2 YFSETQ. The chain's CDR3 is CASSRGDRAPQETQYF. Written as DNA, the CDR3 is TGCGCCAGCAGCAGGGGGGACAGGGCCCCCCAAGAGACCCAGTACTTC. The full variable domain, its missing parts supplied by reference TRBV5-1 and TRBJ2-5, is KAGVTQTPRYLIKTRGQQVTLSCSPISGHRSVSWYQQTPGQGLQFLFEYFSETQRNKGNFPGRFSGRQFSNSRSEMNVSTLELGDSALYLCASSRGDRAPQETQYFGPGTRLLVL.

For the CDR3, the DNA is TGTGCCAGCAGGACAGGGAATTCACCCCTCCACTTT. Translating it yields CASRTGNSPLHF. The chain links TRBV27 to TRBJ1-6; 7 positions agree with TRBD1. V dropped 6 bases and J dropped 7; count of bases not matched to a gene: 0. The CDR3 sequence is 12 residues long. From germline, CDR1 is MNHEY and CDR2 SMNVEV (reference sequence).

The V and J genes are TRBV7-7 and TRBJ2-3, with 11 bases lining up with TRBD1. There are 15 residues in the CDR3. V gave up 5 bases and J gave up 5 bases; unmatched junction bases: 6. CDR1 SSHAT and CDR2 FNYEAQ come from the germline V gene (reference sequence). The CDR3 reads CASSVGTGGGDTQYF. In nucleotides, the CDR3 is TGTGCCAGCAGCGTTGGGACAGGGGGTGGAGATACGCAGTATTTT.

The chain has TRBV13 and TRBJ2-2, with TRBD2 matching over 15 bases. Looked up from germline, CDR1 is PRHDT and CDR2 is FYEKMQ (reference sequence). The CDR3 spans 18 residues. Germline trimming cut 5 bases from V and 5 bases from J; bases unmatched to any gene: 9. The CDR3 region is CASSPLGLAGGWTGELFF. DNA for the CDR3: TGTGCCAGCAGCCCCCTCGGACTAGCGGGAGGGTGGACCGGGGAGCTGTTTTTT.

The CDR3 reads CAILLGQSYNEQFF. CDR3 DNA: TGTGCCATCCTACTGGGACAGAGCTACAATGAGCAGTTCTTC. The chain recombines TRBV6-5 with TRBJ2-1; 7 nucleotides line up with TRBD1. This CDR3 comprises 14 residues. The germline CDR1 and CDR2 sequences are MNHEY and SVGAGI. Unmatched junction bases numbered 9, after V lost 10 bases and J lost 3 bases.